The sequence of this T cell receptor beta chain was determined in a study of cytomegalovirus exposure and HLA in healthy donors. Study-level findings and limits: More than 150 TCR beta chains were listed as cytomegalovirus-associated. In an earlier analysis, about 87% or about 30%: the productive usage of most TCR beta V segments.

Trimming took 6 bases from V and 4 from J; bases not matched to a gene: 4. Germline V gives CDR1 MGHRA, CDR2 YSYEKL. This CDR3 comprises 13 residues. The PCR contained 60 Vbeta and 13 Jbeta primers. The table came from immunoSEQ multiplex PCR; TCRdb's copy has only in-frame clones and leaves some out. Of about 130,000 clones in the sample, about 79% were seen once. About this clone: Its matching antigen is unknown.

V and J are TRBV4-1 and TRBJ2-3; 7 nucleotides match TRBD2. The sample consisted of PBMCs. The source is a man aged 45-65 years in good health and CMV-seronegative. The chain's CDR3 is CASRPGLADTQYF. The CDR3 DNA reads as TGCGCCAGCAGACCCGGACTAGCAGATACGCAGTATTTT.